Below are 20 T cell receptor beta chains sequenced from a single sample in a study of T cell responses to AZD1222 COVID-19 vaccine. This table comes from immunoSEQ multiplex PCR, and its TCRdb copy is limited to in-frame clones, with some not included. The sample holds under 150,000 clones, more than 90% seen once. Sequences were derived from peripheral blood, sampled on day 0 of AZD1222 vaccination. The receptors derive from an adult in good health.

The V gene is TRBV11-2, the J gene TRBJ2-7, with D tentatively TRBD1 (5 bases). This CDR3 is built from 16 residues. V shed 1 base and J shed 3 bases, with 16 bases lying between them. CDR1 and CDR2 (germline): SGHAT, FQNNGV. The CDR3 bases are TGTGCCAGCAGCTTAGCTCCCAGGGTAAAAGTCTACGAGCAGTACTTC. It encodes CASSLAPRVKVYEQYF.

The chain combines TRBV5-8 with TRBJ2-5; 7 bases are a match to TRBD1. V lost 6 bases and J lost 2; bases outside the gene matches: 13. Germline loops: CDR1 SGHTS, CDR2 YDEGEE. The CDR3 has 16 residues. The CDR3 region is CASNLGTGALQETQYF. DNA of the CDR3: TGTGCCAGCAACTTAGGTACAGGGGCCCTACAAGAGACCCAGTACTTC.

This clone was detected once. The rearrangement uses TRBV18 and TRBJ1-1; the D is unclear. Germline loops: CDR1 KGHSH, CDR2 LQKENI. The CDR3 extends over 15 amino acids. V lost 3 bases, J lost 5 bases, and 16 bases lay in between. CDR3 sequence (DNA): TGTGCCAGCTCACCGCCAGCCAAACCAGAAACTGAAGCTTTCTTT. Protein sequence: CASSPPAKPETEAFF.

The chain joins TRBV18 to TRBJ2-2; perhaps TRBD2 as D (6 bases). There are 16 residues in the CDR3. The ends were cut back, 2 bases at V and 6 bases at J, with 16 bases in the middle. Germline V CDR1 and CDR2: KGHSH, LQKENI. The DNA for the CDR3 is TGTGCCAGCTCACCAAGAGCGATCGGGAGTGCCGGGGAGCTGTTTTTT. As protein: CASSPRAIGSAGELFF.

In DNA, the CDR3 is TGCGCCAGCAGCTTGAGTCCGGGAGGCAATCAGCCCCAGCATTTT. Translation: CASSLSPGGNQPQHF. This chain links TRBV5-1 with TRBJ1-5, with D unresolved. Looked up from germline, CDR1 is SGHRS and CDR2 is YFSETQ. Trimming removed 1 base from V and 2 bases from J, with 10 bases in between. The length of the CDR3 is 15 residues.

This chain links TRBV6-2 or TRBV6-3 with TRBJ1-5; possible D gene TRBD1, 6 bases. This CDR3 is built from 15 residues. Trimming stripped 4 bases from V and 5 bases from J, with 15 bases between. CDR1 is MNHEY, CDR2 SVGEGT, per germline. The CDR3 nucleotides read TGTGCCAGCAGTTTCCACCAGGGGTGGGATCAGCCCCAGCATTTT. Its translation is CASSFHQGWDQPQHF.

The J gene is TRBJ1-2, the V gene TRBV18, with D perhaps matching TRBD1 (5 bases). From germline, CDR1 is KGHSH and CDR2 LQKENI. The CDR3 covers 13 residues. Trimming removed 3 bases from V and 2 bases from J, with 7 bases in between. DNA of the CDR3: TGTGCCAGCTCACCGGGGCCAAACTATGGCTACACCTTC. It specifies CASSPGPNYGYTF.

The chain recombines TRBV18 with TRBJ2-5, with 7 bases identical to TRBD1. After removal of 5 bases from V and 2 bases from J, the junction contained 5 bases not matched to a gene. The CDR3 sequence is 14 residues long. From germline, CDR1 is KGHSH and CDR2 LQKENI. The CDR3 is CASSSRTGQETQYF. For the CDR3, the DNA is TGTGCCAGCTCAAGCCGGACAGGTCAAGAGACCCAGTACTTC.

The V gene is TRBV7-9, the J gene TRBJ1-2, with a tentative D call TRBD1 (6 bases). The V end lost 5 bases, the J end lost 4 bases, and 11 bases lay between the germline ends. This CDR3 is built from 13 residues. Germline loops: CDR1 SEHNR, CDR2 FQNEAQ (reference sequence). CDR3 in amino acids: CASSPRGAYGYTF. The CDR3 nucleotides are TGTGCCAGCAGCCCTAGGGGGGCCTATGGCTACACCTTC.

This clone has just one count. The V call is TRBV2, the J call TRBJ2-5, with no clear D. The CDR3 consists of 15 residues. Trimming removed 4 bases at V and 0 bases at J, with 12 bases between. Per germline, CDR1 SNHLY and CDR2 FYNNEI. CDR3 protein: CASSVLASYQETQYF. In DNA form, the CDR3 reads TGTGCCAGCAGTGTGTTGGCGTCGTACCAAGAGACCCAGTACTTC.

The gene calls are TRBV28 and TRBJ2-4; 9 nucleotides match TRBD1. Trimming at V came to 5 bases and at J to 8 bases, leaving 10 bases not matched to a gene. The CDR3 runs 15 residues. Per the germline V gene, CDR1 is MDHEN and CDR2 is SYDVKM. CDR3 coding DNA: TGTGCCAGCAGTAGTCCGGGACAGGGAATCGACATTCAGTACTTC. This translates into CASSSPGQGIDIQYF.

In this sample, this clone turned up once. The chain carries TRBV19 and TRBJ1-1, with D hard to call. The CDR3 length is 14 residues. The ends were cut back, 2 bases at V and 3 bases at J, with 10 bases in the middle. Germline CDR1 is LNHDA and CDR2 is SQIVND (reference sequence). The CDR3 is CASSITPQDTEAFF. The CDR3 nucleotides are TGTGCCAGTAGTATAACCCCTCAAGACACTGAAGCTTTCTTT.

V is TRBV9 and J is TRBJ1-2; D might be TRBD1 (5 bases). The CDR3 runs 16 residues. The V end was cut by 4 bases, the J end by 4 bases, with 20 bases between. Germline lookup yields CDR1 SGDLS and CDR2 YYNGEE. The CDR3: CASSPKAGSLGYGYTF. In nucleotides, the CDR3 is TGTGCCAGCAGCCCGAAGGCAGGGTCGTTGGGCTATGGCTACACCTTC.

This chain uses TRBV5-6 with TRBJ2-1; 9 bases are shared with TRBD1. The junction had 6 bases not matched to a gene; V was cut back by 4 bases and J by 7 bases. This CDR3 spans 14 amino acids. Looked up from germline, CDR1 is SGHDT and CDR2 is YYEEEE. The CDR3 loop is CASSSPGQGNEQFF. DNA of the CDR3: TGTGCCAGCAGCAGTCCGGGACAGGGAAATGAGCAGTTCTTC.

The rearrangement joins TRBV20-1 to TRBJ2-3; D unclear. The CDR3 has 11 amino acids. V was cut by 0 bases and J by 14 bases, with 12 bases left in between. Germline-derived CDR1 and CDR2 are DFQATT and SNEGSKA (reference sequence). Here the CDR3 DNA reads TGCAGTGCTAGAGAGACTCCTTCTACGTATTTT. Encoded protein: CSARETPSTYF.

The gene calls are TRBV25-1 and TRBJ2-2, with TRBD2 identical over 7 bases. This CDR3 has 16 residues. Germline CDR1 MGHDK, CDR2 SYGVNS. The V segment lost 1 base and the J segment 1 base; nucleotides outside the gene matches: 3. The CDR3: CASSEWVAGNTGELFF. The CDR3 bases are TGTGCCAGCAGTGAATGGGTAGCGGGGAACACCGGGGAGCTGTTTTTT.

The chain combines TRBV29-1 with TRBJ1-2; D is uncertain. Germline loops: CDR1 SQVTM, CDR2 ANQGSEA. Trimming removed 6 bases at V and 8 bases at J, with 13 bases between. CDR3 length: 11 amino acids. The CDR3 DNA reads as TGCAGCGTCGCCGGGGAGGGCGGCTACACCTTC. Translated, it gives CSVAGEGGYTF.

This clone was counted a single time. The CDR3: CASSEAVKGNEQYF. The CDR3 nucleotides are TGTGCCAGCAGTGAAGCAGTAAAGGGGAACGAGCAGTACTTC. The chain joins TRBV2 to TRBJ2-7, with D possibly TRBD1 on 5 matching bases. Germline values: CDR1 SNHLY, CDR2 FYNNEI. The CDR3 sequence is 14 residues long. V was cut by 0 bases and J by 5 bases, with 11 bases left in between.

This chain links TRBV10-3 with TRBJ2-3; D is ambiguous. In germline, CDR1 is ENHRY, CDR2 SYGVKD. The CDR3 contains 16 residues. V gave up 5 bases and J gave up 2 bases, with 17 bases separating them. The CDR3 sequence is CAISPLPSVTTDTQYF. CDR3 bases: TGTGCCATCAGTCCCCTCCCGTCGGTGACCACAGATACGCAGTATTTT.

This sequence joins TRBV29-1 and TRBJ1-1, with D perhaps TRBD1 (5 bases). Between the trimmed V and J ends, which lost 3 bases and 7 bases, there was a span of 18 bases. The CDR3 totals 14 residues. CDR1 and CDR2 (germline): SQVTM, ANQGSEA. In DNA form, the CDR3 reads TGCAGCGTTGATTTTCAGCGCAGGGAGGGTGAAGCTTTCTTT. This codes for CSVDFQRREGEAFF.